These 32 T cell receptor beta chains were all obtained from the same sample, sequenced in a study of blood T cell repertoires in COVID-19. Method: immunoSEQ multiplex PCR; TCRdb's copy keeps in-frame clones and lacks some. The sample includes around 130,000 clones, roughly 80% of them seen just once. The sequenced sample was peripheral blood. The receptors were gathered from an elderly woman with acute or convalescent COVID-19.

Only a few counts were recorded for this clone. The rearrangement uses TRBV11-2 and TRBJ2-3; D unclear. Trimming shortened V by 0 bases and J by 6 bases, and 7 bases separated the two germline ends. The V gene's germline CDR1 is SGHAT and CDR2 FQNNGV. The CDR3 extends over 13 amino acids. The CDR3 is CASSLELSDTQYF. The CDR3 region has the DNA TGTGCCAGCAGCTTAGAATTGAGTGATACGCAGTATTTT.

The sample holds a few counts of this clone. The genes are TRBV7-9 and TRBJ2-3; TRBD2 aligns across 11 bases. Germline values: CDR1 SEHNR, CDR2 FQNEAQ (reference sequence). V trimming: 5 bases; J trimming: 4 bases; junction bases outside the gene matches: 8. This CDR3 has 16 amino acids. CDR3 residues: CASSGETSGKPDTQYF. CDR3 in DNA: TGTGCCAGCAGCGGTGAGACTAGCGGGAAGCCAGATACGCAGTATTTT.

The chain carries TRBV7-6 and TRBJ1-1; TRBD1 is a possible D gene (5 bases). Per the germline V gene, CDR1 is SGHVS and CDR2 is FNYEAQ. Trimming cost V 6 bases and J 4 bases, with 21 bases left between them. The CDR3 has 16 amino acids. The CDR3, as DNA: TGTGCCAGCAGTGCTCAGGGTTCCTTAGAAGTCACTGAAGCTTTCTTT. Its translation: CASSAQGSLEVTEAFF.

CDR3 coding DNA: TGTGCCAGCAGCTCCCTATGGGACAGGGGGTCCTACGAGCAGTACTTC. This encodes CASSSLWDRGSYEQYF. The rearrangement joins TRBV11-2 to TRBJ2-7; 11 nucleotides line up with TRBD1. This CDR3 has 16 residues. V lost 4 bases and J lost 1; bases outside the gene matches: 6. The germline gives CDR1 SGHAT, CDR2 FQNNGV.

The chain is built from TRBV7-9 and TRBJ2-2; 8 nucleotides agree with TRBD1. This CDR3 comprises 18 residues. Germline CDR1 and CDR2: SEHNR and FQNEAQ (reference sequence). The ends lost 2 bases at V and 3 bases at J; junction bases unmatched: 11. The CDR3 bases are TGTGCCAGCAGCTTACCCCAGGGGGCAAGCCTAGACACCGGGGAGCTGTTTTTT. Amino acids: CASSLPQGASLDTGELFF.

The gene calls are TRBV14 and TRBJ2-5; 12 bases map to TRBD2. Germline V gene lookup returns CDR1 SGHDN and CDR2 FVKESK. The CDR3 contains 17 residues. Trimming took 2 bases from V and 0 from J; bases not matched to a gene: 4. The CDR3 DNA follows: TGTGCCAGCAGCCAAATCGGACTAGCGGGGAACCAAGAGACCCAGTACTTC. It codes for CASSQIGLAGNQETQYF. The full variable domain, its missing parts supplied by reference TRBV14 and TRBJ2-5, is EAGVTQFPSHSVIEKGQTVTLRCDPISGHDNLYWYRRVMGKEIKFLLHFVKESKQDESGMPNNRFLAERTGGTYSTLKVQPAELEDSGVYFCASSQIGLAGNQETQYFGPGTRLLVL.

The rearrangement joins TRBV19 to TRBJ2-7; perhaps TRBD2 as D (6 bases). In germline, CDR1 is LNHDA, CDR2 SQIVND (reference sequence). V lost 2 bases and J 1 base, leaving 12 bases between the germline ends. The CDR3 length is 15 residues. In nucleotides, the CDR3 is TGTGCCAGTAGTATACGGGCGGCGGGGTCCTACGAGCAGTACTTC. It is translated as CASSIRAAGSYEQYF.

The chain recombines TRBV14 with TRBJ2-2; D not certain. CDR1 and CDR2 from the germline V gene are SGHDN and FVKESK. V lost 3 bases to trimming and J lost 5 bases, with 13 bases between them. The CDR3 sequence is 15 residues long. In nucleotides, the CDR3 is TGTGCCAGCAGCCACCCGTCGCTCGGTACCGGGGAGCTGTTTTTT. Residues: CASSHPSLGTGELFF.

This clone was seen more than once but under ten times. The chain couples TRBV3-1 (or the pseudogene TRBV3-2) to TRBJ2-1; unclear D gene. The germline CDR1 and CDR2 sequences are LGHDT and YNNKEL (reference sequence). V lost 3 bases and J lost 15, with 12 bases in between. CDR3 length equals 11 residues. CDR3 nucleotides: TGTGCCAGCAGCCAGGTAGAGTTTTTGTTCTTC. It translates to CASSQVEFLFF.

Here the CDR3 DNA reads TGTGCCAGCGGGTCGGGGGAGACCTATGGCTACACCTTC. Translating it yields CASGSGETYGYTF. This rearrangement joins TRBV2 to TRBJ1-2; weak D call: TRBD1 (5 bases). The V and J ends lost 8 bases and 4 bases respectively, with 14 bases between them. The CDR3 runs 13 residues. The germline CDR1 and CDR2 sequences are SNHLY and FYNNEI. Full variable domain (remainder filled in from reference TRBV2 and TRBJ1-2): EPEVTQTPSHQVTQMGQEVILRCVPISNHLYFYWYRQILGQKVEFLVSFYNNEISEKSEIFDDQFSVERPDGSNFTLKIRSTKLEDSAMYFCASGSGETYGYTFGSGTRLTVV.

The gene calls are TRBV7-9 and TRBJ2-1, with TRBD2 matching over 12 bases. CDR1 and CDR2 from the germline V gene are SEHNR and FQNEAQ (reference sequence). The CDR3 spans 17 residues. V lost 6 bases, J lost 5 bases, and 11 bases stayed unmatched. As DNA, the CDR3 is TGTGCCAGCAGTCACAGGGCTAGCGGGGGGGACCACAATGAGCAGTTCTTC. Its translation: CASSHRASGGDHNEQFF.

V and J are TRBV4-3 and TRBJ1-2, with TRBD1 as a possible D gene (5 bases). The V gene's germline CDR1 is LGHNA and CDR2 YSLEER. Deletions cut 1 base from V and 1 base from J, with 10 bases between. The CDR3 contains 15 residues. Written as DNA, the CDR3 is TGCGCCAGCAGCCAAGTCACAGGTGTTAACTATGGCTACACCTTC. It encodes CASSQVTGVNYGYTF.

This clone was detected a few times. The CDR3 is CASSRGTREKLFF. The CDR3 nucleotides are TGTGCCAGCAGTCGGGGAACTAGGGAAAAACTGTTTTTT. The chain joins TRBV12-3 or TRBV12-4 to TRBJ1-4; D unclear. CDR3 size: 13 residues. The germline V and J ends were trimmed by 5 bases and 8 bases, with 12 bases remaining between them.

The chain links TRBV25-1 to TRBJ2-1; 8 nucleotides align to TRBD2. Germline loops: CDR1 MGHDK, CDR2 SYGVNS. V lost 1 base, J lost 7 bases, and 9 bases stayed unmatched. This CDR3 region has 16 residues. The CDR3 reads CASSESTSGPGNEQFF. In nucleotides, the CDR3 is TGTGCCAGCAGTGAATCCACTAGCGGCCCTGGGAATGAGCAGTTCTTC.

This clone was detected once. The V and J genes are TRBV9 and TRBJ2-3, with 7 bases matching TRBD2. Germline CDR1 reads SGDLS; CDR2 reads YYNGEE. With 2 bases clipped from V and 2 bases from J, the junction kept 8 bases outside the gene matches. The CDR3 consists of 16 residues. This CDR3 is CASSVNSGRYTDTQYF. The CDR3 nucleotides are TGTGCCAGCAGCGTTAACTCCGGGAGGTACACAGATACGCAGTATTTT.

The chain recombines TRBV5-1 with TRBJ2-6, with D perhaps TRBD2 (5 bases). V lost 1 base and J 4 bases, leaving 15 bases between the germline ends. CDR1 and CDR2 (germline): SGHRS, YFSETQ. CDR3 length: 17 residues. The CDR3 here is CASSLLASGMGANVLTF. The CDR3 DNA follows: TGCGCCAGCAGCTTGTTGGCTTCGGGGATGGGGGCCAACGTCCTGACTTTC.

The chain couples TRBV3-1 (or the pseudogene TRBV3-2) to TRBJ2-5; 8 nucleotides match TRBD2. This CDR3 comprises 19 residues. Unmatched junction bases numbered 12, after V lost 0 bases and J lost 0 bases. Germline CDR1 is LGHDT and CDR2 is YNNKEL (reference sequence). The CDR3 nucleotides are TGTGCCAGCAGCCAAGACCCGCCCCGGGAGCGGGGGTACCAAGAGACCCAGTACTTC. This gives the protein CASSQDPPRERGYQETQYF.

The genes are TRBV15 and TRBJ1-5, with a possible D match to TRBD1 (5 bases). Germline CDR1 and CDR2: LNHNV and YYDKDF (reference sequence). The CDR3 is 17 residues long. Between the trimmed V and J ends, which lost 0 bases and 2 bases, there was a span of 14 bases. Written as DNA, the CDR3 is TGTGCCACCAGCAGAGATCACGGGGGTTTCGGCAATCAGCCCCAGCATTTT. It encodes CATSRDHGGFGNQPQHF.

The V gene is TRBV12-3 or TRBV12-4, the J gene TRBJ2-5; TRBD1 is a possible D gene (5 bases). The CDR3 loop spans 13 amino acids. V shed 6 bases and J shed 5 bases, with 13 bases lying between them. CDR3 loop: CASSVRYRETQYF. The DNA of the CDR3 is TGTGCCAGCAGCGTACGATACAGGGAGACCCAGTACTTC.

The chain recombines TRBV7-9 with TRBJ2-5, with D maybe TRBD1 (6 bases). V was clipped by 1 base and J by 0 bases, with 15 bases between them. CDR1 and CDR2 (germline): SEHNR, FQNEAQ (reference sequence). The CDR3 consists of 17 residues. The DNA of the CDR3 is TGTGCCAGCAGCTTAGTGTTGGACAGCTGGAACCAAGAGACCCAGTACTTC. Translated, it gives CASSLVLDSWNQETQYF.

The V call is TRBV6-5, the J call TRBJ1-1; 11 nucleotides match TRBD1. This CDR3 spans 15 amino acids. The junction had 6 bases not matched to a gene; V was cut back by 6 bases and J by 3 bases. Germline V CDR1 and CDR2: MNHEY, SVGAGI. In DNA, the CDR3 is TGTGCCAGCAGCCTCGGGACAGGGGGGTACACTGAAGCTTTCTTT. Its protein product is CASSLGTGGYTEAFF.

Written as DNA, the CDR3 is TGTGCCAGCCTAGCCCGACGTAGCGGGGGCTTGAACACCGGGGAGCTGTTTTTT. This codes for CASLARRSGGLNTGELFF. The chain couples TRBV2 to TRBJ2-2; 9 bases are a match to TRBD2. The CDR3 spans 18 residues. Germline values: CDR1 SNHLY, CDR2 FYNNEI. The junction had 14 bases not matched to a gene; V was cut back by 8 bases and J by 1 base.

The CDR3 DNA reads TGTGCCAGCACCCTTATGAGAGCGGCCTACAATGAGCAGTTCTTC. This sequence encodes CASTLMRAAYNEQFF. J is TRBJ2-1 and V is TRBV11-2, with D possibly TRBD2 on 5 matching bases. There are 15 residues in the CDR3. Germline-derived CDR1 and CDR2 are SGHAT and FQNNGV. V dropped 7 bases and J dropped 2 bases, with 15 bases sitting between them.

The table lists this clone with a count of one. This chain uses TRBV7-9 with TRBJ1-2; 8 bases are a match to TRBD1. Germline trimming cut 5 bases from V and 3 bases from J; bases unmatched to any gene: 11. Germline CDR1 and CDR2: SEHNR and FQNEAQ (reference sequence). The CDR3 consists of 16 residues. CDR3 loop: CASSAPGAGGDYGYTF. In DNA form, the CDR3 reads TGTGCCAGCAGCGCCCCCGGGGCAGGGGGCGACTATGGCTACACCTTC.

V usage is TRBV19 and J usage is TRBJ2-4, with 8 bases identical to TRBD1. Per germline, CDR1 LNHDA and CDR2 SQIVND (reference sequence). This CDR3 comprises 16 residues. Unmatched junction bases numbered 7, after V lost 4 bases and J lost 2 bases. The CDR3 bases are TGTGCCAGTAGTAAACTGCCAGGGGGCTCCAAAAACATTCAGTACTTC. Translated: CASSKLPGGSKNIQYF. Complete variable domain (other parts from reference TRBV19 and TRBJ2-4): DGGITQSPKYLFRKEGQNVTLSCEQNLNHDAMYWYRQDPGQGLRLIYYSQIVNDFQKGDIAEGYSVSREKKESFPLTVTSAQKNPTAFYLCASSKLPGGSKNIQYFGAGTRLSVL.

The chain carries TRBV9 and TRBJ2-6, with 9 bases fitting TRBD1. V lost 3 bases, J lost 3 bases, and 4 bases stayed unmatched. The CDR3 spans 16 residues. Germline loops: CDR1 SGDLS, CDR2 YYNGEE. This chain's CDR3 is CASSGGQGFGANVLTF. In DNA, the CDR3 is TGTGCCAGCAGCGGCGGACAGGGGTTTGGGGCCAACGTCCTGACTTTC.

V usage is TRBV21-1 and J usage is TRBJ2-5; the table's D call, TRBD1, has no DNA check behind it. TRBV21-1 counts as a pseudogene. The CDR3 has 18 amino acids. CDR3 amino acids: CASSAQAPGQGKEETQYF. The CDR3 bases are TGTGCCAGCAGTGCCCAGGCACCGGGACAGGGAAAAGAAGAGACCCAGTACTTC.

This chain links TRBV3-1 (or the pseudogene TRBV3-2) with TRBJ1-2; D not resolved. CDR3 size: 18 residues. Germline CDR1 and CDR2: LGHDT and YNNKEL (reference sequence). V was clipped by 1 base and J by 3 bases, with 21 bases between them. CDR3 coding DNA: TGTGCCAGCAGCCAAGCTGCGGGGTTCGGGGATGAGGACTATGGCTACACCTTC. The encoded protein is CASSQAAGFGDEDYGYTF.

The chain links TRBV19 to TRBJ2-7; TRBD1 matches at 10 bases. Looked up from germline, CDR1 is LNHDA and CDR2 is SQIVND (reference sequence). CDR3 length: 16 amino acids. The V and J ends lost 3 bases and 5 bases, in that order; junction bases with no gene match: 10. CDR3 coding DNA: TGTGCCAGTAGTATCCCGGAGGGGACAGGGGACCACGAGCAGTACTTC. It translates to CASSIPEGTGDHEQYF.

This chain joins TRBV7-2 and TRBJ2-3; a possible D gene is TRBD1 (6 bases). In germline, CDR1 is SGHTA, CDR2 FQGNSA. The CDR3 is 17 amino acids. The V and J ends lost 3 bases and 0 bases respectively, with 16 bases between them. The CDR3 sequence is CASSLGALGSSTDTQYF. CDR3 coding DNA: TGTGCCAGCAGCTTGGGGGCCCTTGGATCTAGCACAGATACGCAGTATTTT.

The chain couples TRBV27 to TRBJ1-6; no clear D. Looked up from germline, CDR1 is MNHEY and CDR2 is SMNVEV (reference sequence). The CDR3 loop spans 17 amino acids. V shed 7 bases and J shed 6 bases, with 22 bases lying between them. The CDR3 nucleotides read TGTGCCAGCAAACTTTCTCTAGGTGCGTCGGTTAATTCACCCCTCCACTTT. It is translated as CASKLSLGASVNSPLHF.

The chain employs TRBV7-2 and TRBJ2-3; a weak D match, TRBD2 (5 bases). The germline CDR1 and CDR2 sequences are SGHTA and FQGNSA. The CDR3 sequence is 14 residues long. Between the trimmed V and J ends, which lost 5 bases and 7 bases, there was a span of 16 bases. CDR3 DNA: TGTGCCAGCAGCCCCCCGACTCGGAGGCATACGCAGTATTTT. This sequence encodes CASSPPTRRHTQYF.